The 7 T cell receptor beta chains reported below all come from one sample, sequenced in a study of blood T cell repertoires in COVID-19. Sequencing used immunoSEQ multiplex PCR; TCRdb keeps in-frame clones, though not all of them. The sample has 220,000 or so clones; 90% are singletons. Material: PBMCs or T cells enriched from blood (not recorded which). All receptors come from a young man who had been exposed to COVID-19.

This clone was found once. The chain employs TRBV30 and TRBJ2-3, with 14 nucleotides matching TRBD2. The CDR3 sequence is 13 residues long. CDR1 is GTSNPN, CDR2 SVGIG, per germline (reference sequence). V shed 1 base and J 9 bases; nucleotides not matched to a gene: 0. This chain's CDR3 is CAWSGTSGGTQYF. CDR3 coding DNA: TGTGCCTGGAGTGGGACTAGCGGGGGGACGCAGTATTTT.

This chain links TRBV7-6 with TRBJ2-5; 15 positions agree with TRBD2. The CDR3 extends over 14 amino acids. V shed 9 bases, J shed 4 bases, and the junction held 3 bases outside the gene matches. The germline gives CDR1 SGHVS, CDR2 FNYEAQ. The CDR3 loop reads CASRTSGGAETQYF. The CDR3 DNA reads TGTGCCAGTAGGACTAGCGGGGGGGCAGAGACCCAGTACTTC.

The CDR3 coding sequence is TGTGCCACCAGTGATTCCTCCAGAAGCACAGATACGCAGTATTTT. Its translation: CATSDSSRSTDTQYF. The rearrangement joins TRBV24-1 to TRBJ2-3; no reliable D call. The germline V and J ends were trimmed by 2 bases and 0 bases, with 8 bases remaining between them. The CDR3 is 15 residues long. Germline CDR1 reads KGHDR; CDR2 reads SFDVKD.

V is TRBV14 and J is TRBJ2-1; TRBD2 matches at 12 bases. Germline CDR1 and CDR2: SGHDN and FVKESK. The CDR3 extends over 16 amino acids. V shed 4 bases and J 6 bases; nucleotides not matched to a gene: 7. The CDR3 DNA follows: TGTGCCAGCAGCCCCCCCCCTAGCGGGGGGGCCAATGAGCAGTTCTTC. Its protein product is CASSPPPSGGANEQFF. Full variable domain (missing parts from reference TRBV14 and TRBJ2-1): EAGVTQFPSHSVIEKGQTVTLRCDPISGHDNLYWYRRVMGKEIKFLLHFVKESKQDESGMPNNRFLAERTGGTYSTLKVQPAELEDSGVYFCASSPPPSGGANEQFFGPGTRLTVL.

The chain links TRBV2 to TRBJ2-7; the D gene is possibly TRBD2 (5 bases). Germline values: CDR1 SNHLY, CDR2 FYNNEI. The CDR3 consists of 16 residues. V lost 0 bases, J lost 9 bases, and 21 bases lay in between. CDR3: CASSEAIGWEKDRQYF. Here the CDR3 DNA reads TGTGCCAGCAGTGAAGCAATCGGGTGGGAGAAAGATCGGCAGTACTTC.

The V call is TRBV6-5, the J call TRBJ1-6; the match to TRBD1 covers 7 bases. J gave up 7 bases and V 7 bases, and 10 bases lay outside the gene matches. This CDR3 has 15 residues. Germline CDR1 reads MNHEY; CDR2 reads SVGAGI. CDR3: CASTVRQGGNSPLHF. CDR3 DNA sequence: TGTGCCAGCACTGTTAGACAGGGTGGAAATTCACCCCTCCACTTT.

This chain connects TRBV10-1 to TRBJ2-2, with TRBD1 identical over 7 bases. The CDR3 is made up of 15 amino acids. Germline assignment: CDR1 WNHNN and CDR2 SYGVQD (reference sequence). The V and J ends lost 4 bases and 3 bases, in that order; junction bases with no gene match: 5. In DNA form, the CDR3 reads TGCGCCAGCAGTGCGAAGGGGGCATACACCGGGGAGCTGTTTTTT. Protein: CASSAKGAYTGELFF.